This T cell receptor (beta chain) was retrieved from a study of cytomegalovirus exposure and HLA in healthy donors. Comment on this clone: Its antigen remains unidentified.

Broader study findings: Several of the most significant clusters were apparently associated with common viral pathogens in a later analysis. The dataset shows that most TCR sequences were rare, while some public TCRs occurred in many donors.

A multiplex PCR was run with 60 Vbeta primers and 13 Jbeta primers. How the authors handled the data: About 10 million shared chains were among the roughly 80 million unique TCR beta chains that a later analysis counted. Using immunoSEQ multiplex PCR, the repertoire was profiled, and TCRdb retains in-frame clones only, with some absent. The D gene and trimming were derived from the DNA, and the V and J assignments and clone size from that table. The sample has around 130,000 clones, 73% seen once. The specimen was PBMCs. The clonotype comes from a woman aged 40 to 50 in good health and CMV-seropositive.

CDR3 loop: CASSQFRDRGRQNTEAFF. The CDR3 DNA follows: TGTGCCAGCAGCCAGTTCCGGGACAGGGGCCGCCAGAACACTGAAGCTTTCTTT. The chain couples TRBV4-2 to TRBJ1-1; 10 bases are shared with TRBD1. The CDR3 runs to 18 residues. Germline CDR1 LGHNA, CDR2 YNFKEQ. The V segment lost 3 bases and the J segment 1 base; nucleotides outside the gene matches: 11.